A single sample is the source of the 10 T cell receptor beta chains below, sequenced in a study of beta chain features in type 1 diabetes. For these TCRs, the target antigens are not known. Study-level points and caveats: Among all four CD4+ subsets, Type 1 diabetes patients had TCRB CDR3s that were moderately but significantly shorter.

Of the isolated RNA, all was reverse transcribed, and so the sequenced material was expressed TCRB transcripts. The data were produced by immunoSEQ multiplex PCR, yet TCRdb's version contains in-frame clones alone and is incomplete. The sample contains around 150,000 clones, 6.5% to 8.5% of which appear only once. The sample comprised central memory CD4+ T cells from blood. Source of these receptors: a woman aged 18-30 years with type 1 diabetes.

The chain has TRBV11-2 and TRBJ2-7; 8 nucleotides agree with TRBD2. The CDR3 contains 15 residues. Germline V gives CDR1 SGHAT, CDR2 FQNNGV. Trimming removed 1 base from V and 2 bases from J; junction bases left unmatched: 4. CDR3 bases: TGTGCCAGCAGCTTAGTGGCAGCGGGAGCCTACGAGCAGTACTTC. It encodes CASSLVAAGAYEQYF.

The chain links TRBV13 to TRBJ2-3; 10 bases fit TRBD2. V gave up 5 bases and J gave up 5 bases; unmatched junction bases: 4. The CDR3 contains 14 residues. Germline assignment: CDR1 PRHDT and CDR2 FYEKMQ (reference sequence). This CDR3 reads CASSHSGGLDTQYF. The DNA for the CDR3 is TGTGCCAGCAGCCATAGCGGGGGGCTAGATACGCAGTATTTT.

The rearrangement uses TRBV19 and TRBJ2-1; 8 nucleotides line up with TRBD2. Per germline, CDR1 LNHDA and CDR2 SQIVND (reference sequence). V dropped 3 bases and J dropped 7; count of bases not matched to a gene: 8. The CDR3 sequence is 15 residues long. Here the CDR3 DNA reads TGTGCCAGTAGTATTCCGGGACTAGTGCAGAATGAGCAGTTCTTC. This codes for CASSIPGLVQNEQFF.

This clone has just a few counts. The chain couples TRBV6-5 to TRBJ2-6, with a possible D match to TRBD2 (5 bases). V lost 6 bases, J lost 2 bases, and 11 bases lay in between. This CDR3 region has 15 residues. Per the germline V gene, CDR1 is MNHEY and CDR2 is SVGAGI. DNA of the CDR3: TGTGCCAGCAGAATCGAAGCGGCTGGGGCCAACGTCCTGACTTTC. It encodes CASRIEAAGANVLTF.

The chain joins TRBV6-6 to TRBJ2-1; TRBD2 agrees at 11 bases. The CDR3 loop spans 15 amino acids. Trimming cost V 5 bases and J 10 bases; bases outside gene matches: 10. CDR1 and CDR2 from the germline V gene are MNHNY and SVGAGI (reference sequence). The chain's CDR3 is CASSTPGLAAGEQFF. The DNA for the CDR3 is TGTGCCAGCAGTACCCCGGGACTAGCGGCCGGGGAGCAGTTCTTC.

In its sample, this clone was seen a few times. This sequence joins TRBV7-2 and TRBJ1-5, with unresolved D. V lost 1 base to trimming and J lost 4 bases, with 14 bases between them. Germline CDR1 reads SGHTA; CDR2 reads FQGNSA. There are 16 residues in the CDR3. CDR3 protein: CASSLGSSDLNQPQHF. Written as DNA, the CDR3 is TGTGCCAGCAGCTTAGGGTCGAGTGACTTAAATCAGCCCCAGCATTTT. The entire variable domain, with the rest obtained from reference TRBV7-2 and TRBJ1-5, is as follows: GAGVSQSPSNKVTEKGKDVELRCDPISGHTALYWYRQSLGQGLEFLIYFQGNSAPDKSGLPSDRFSAERTGGSVSTLTIQRTQQEDSAVYLCASSLGSSDLNQPQHFGDGTRLSIL.

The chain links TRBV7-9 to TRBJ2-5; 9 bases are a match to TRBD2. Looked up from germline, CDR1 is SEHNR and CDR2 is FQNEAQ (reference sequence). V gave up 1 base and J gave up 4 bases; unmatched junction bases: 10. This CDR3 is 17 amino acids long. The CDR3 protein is CASSLGLRGGQGETQYF. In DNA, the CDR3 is TGTGCCAGCAGCTTAGGGCTGCGGGGGGGCCAGGGAGAGACCCAGTACTTC.

CDR3 in amino acids: CSVESAGGTGELFF. CDR3 DNA: TGCAGCGTTGAATCAGCGGGAGGTACCGGGGAGCTGTTTTTT. The chain is built from TRBV29-1 and TRBJ2-2; TRBD2 agrees at 9 bases. This CDR3 region has 14 residues. The germline V gene has CDR1 SQVTM and CDR2 ANQGSEA. V lost 2 bases and J lost 5; bases outside the gene matches: 3.

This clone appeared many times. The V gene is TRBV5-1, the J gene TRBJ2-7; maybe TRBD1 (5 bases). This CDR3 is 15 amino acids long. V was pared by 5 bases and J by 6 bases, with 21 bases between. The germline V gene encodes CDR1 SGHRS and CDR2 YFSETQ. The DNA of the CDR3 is TGCGCCAGCAGGCAATCCGGACACCCAACGGGCGAGCAGTACTTC. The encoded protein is CASRQSGHPTGEQYF. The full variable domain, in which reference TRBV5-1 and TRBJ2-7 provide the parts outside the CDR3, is KAGVTQTPRYLIKTRGQQVTLSCSPISGHRSVSWYQQTPGQGLQFLFEYFSETQRNKGNFPGRFSGRQFSNSRSEMNVSTLELGDSALYLCASRQSGHPTGEQYFGPGTRLTVT.

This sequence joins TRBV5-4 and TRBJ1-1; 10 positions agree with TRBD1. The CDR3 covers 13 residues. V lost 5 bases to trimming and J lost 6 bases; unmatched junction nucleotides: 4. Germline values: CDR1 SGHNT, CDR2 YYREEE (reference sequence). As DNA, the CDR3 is TGTGCCAGCAGAGGGGACAGGGGTGCTGAAGCTTTCTTT. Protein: CASRGDRGAEAFF.